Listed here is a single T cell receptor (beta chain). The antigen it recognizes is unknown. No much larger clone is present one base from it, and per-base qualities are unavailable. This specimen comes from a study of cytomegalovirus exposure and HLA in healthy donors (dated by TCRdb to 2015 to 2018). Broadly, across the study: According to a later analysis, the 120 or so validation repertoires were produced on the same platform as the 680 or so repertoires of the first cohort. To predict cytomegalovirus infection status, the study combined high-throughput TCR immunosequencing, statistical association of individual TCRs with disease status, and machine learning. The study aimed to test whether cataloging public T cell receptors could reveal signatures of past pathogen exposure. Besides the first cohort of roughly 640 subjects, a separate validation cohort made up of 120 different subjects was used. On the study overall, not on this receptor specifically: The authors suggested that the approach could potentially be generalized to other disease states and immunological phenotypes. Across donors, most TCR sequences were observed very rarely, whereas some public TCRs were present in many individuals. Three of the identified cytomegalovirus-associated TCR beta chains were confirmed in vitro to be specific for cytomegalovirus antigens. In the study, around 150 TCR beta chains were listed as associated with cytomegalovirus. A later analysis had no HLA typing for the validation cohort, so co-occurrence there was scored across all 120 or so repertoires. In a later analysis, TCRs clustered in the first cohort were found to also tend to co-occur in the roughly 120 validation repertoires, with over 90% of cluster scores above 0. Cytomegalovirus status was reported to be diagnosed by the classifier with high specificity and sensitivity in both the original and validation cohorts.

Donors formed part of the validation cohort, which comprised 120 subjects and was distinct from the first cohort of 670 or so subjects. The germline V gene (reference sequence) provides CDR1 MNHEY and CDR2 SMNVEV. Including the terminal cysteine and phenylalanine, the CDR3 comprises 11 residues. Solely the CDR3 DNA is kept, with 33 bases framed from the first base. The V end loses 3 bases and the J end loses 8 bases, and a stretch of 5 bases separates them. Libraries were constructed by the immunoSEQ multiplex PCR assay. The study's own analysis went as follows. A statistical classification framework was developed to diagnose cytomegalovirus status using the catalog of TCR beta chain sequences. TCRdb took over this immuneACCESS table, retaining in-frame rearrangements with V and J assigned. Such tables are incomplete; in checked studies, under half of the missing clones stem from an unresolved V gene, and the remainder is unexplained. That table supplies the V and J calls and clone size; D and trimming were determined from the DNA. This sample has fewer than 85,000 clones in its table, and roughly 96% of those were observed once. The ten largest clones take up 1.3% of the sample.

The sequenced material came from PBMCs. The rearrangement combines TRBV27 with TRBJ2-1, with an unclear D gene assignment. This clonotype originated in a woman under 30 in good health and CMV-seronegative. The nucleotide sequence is TGTGCCAGCAGTTTTCTCGATGAGCAGTTCTTC. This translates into CASSFLDEQFF.